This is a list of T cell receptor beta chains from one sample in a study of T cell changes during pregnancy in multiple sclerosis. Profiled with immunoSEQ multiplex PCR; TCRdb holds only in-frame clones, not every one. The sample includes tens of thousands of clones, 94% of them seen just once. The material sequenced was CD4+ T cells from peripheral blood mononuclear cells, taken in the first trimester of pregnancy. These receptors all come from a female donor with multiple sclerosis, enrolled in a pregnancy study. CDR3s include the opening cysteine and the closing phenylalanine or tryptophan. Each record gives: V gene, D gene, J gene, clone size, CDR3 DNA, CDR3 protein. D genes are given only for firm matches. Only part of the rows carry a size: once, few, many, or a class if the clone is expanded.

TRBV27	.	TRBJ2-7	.	TGTGCCAGCAGTTTTGAGGGGGCCTACGAGCAGTACTTC	CASSFEGAYEQYF
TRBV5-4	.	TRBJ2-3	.	TGTGCCAGCTACCGGGACTCTATTTCGACTGATACGCAGTATTTT	CASYRDSISTDTQYF
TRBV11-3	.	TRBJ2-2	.	TGTGCCAGCAGCCCGGGGGACGGGGAGCTGTTTTTT	CASSPGDGELFF
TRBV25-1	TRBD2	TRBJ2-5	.	TGTGCCAGCAGTGCCCCTAGCGGCCAAGAGACCCAGTACTTC	CASSAPSGQETQYF
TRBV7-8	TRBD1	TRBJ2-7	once	TGTGCCAGCAGCGCCCGGGACAGCTCCTACGAGCAGTACTTC	CASSARDSSYEQYF
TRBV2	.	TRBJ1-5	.	TGTGCCAGTAGGGGAAGCAATCAGCCCCAGCATTTT	CASRGSNQPQHF
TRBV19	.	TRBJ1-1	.	TGTGCCAGTAGAGCAAAGTACACTGAAGCTTTCTTT	CASRAKYTEAFF
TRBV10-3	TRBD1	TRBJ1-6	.	TGTGCCATCAGTGAAACCGGGACAGGGGTCTCGAAAAGTTCACCCCTCCACTTT	CAISETGTGVSKSSPLHF
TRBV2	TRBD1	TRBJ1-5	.	TGTGCCAGCAGTGTGACAGGGCCGAATCAGCCCCAGCATTTT	CASSVTGPNQPQHF
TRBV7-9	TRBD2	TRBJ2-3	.	TGTGCCAGCACCATCGGGGGGGCGGCAGATACGCAGTATTTT	CASTIGGAADTQYF
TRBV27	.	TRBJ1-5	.	TGTGCCAGCAGTCCCCGGGGAGGACCTCAGCCCCAGCATTTT	CASSPRGGPQPQHF
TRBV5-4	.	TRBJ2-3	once	TGTGCCAGCAGCTTTCGGGTTTTGAGGAGCACAGATACGCAGTATTTT	CASSFRVLRSTDTQYF
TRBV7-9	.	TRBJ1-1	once	TGTGCCAGCAGCTTGTGGGGCCGGGCGACCGCTGAAGCTTTCTTT	CASSLWGRATAEAFF
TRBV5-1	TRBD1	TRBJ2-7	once	TGCGCCAGCAGCTTAGACGGGACAGGGGGCGAGCAGTACTTC	CASSLDGTGGEQYF
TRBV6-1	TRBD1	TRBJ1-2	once	TGTGCCAGCCATCCCAGACAGGGGGCGGATAATGGCTACACCTTC	CASHPRQGADNGYTF
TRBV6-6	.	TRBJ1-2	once	TGTGCCAGCAGTCTTCTCGATAGACAGCAGAATGGCTACACCTTC	CASSLLDRQQNGYTF
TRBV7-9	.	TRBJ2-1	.	TGTGCCAGCAGCAAAGGAGAGTACAATGAGCAGTTCTTC	CASSKGEYNEQFF
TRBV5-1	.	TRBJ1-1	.	TGCGCCAGCAGCTTGGACAGTGAAGCTTTCTTT	CASSLDSEAFF
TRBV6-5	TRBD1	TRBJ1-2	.	TGTGCCAGCAGTTACCTTACAGGGGGCTCGCCCTATGGCTACACCTTC	CASSYLTGGSPYGYTF
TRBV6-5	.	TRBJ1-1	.	TGTGCCAGCAGTCGGACAGATAGGCCAAGTGAAGCTTTCTTT	CASSRTDRPSEAFF
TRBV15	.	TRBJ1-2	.	TGTGCCACCAGCAGAGTACGAGCCCCCTTCGGCTACACCTTC	CATSRVRAPFGYTF
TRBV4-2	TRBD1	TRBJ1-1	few	TGTGCCAGCAGCCAGGACAGGGAGAACACTGAAGCTTTCTTT	CASSQDRENTEAFF
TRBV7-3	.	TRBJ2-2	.	TGTGCCAGCAGCCCTTTAGGGGCCGGCGGGGAGCTGTTTTTT	CASSPLGAGGELFF
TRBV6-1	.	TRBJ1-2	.	TGTGCCAGCCGCAGAGGGGGCTACACCTTC	CASRRGGYTF
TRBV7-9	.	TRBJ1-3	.	TGTGCCAGCAGCTTATCTGTCTCTGGAAACACCATATATTTT	CASSLSVSGNTIYF
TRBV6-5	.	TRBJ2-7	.	TGTGCCAGCAGTAGAACCAGGGTCGAGCAGTACTTC	CASSRTRVEQYF
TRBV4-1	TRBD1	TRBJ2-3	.	TGCGCCAGCAGCCTGGGACAGGGTGTGGATACGCAGTATTTT	CASSLGQGVDTQYF
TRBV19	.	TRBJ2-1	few	TGTGCCAGTAGTATATCCGGAGCGAACAATGAGCAGTTCTTC	CASSISGANNEQFF
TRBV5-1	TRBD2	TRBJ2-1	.	TGCGCCAGCAGCCTGGGGGGACTAGCGGGGGGGCAAACAAATGAGCAGTTCTTC	CASSLGGLAGGQTNEQFF
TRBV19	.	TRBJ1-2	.	TGTGCCAGTACGACTTCTGTTAACTATGGCTACACCTTC	CASTTSVNYGYTF
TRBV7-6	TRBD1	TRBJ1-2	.	TGTGCCAGCAGCTTAGCGACCCCCGGACAGGGACGATATGGCTACACCTTC	CASSLATPGQGRYGYTF
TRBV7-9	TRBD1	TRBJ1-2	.	TGTGCCAGCAGCCGATGGGGACAGGGGACGACTTATGGCTACACCTTC	CASSRWGQGTTYGYTF
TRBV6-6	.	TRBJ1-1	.	TGTGCCAGCGGGCAACAGGGCAAAGCTTTCTTT	CASGQQGKAFF
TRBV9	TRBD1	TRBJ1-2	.	TGTGCCAGCAGCGCCTCCGGGACAGGAGACTACTATGGCTACACCTTC	CASSASGTGDYYGYTF
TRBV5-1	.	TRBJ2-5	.	TGCGCCAGCAGCTACACTCCAGGGATGGAGACCCAGTACTTC	CASSYTPGMETQYF
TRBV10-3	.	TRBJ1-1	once	TGTGCCATCAGGGGGACACAGAACACTGAAGCTTTCTTT	CAIRGTQNTEAFF
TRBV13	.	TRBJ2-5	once	TGTGCCAGCAGCCCCCGAGGGGGGGGCGTGGAGACCCAGTACTTC	CASSPRGGGVETQYF